This T cell receptor (beta chain) comes out of a study of blood T cell repertoires in COVID-19. The wider study: Italy, Spain and the United States were the sources of the convalescent and acute COVID-19 samples.

Germline V gives CDR1 KGHDR, CDR2 SFDVKD. CDR3 length: 15 residues. With 4 bases clipped from V and 11 bases from J, the junction kept 9 bases outside the gene matches. Here immunoSEQ multiplex PCR was the method, and the copy in TCRdb shows in-frame clones only, minus some. The data contain about 170,000 clones, roughly nine tenths of them singletons. The sample was peripheral blood. The origin of this receptor is a man between 60 and 75 years old with acute or convalescent COVID-19. The V call is TRBV24-1, the J call TRBJ1-5; TRBD1 matches at 11 bases. Written as DNA, the CDR3 is TGTGCCACCAGTGAAGCAGGGACAGGGGGTTTGACCCAGCATTTT. Translation gives CATSEAGTGGLTQHF.